These 18 T cell receptor beta chains came from one sample sequenced in a study of T and B cells in COVID-19 patients (dated by TCRdb to 2019 to 2021). TCRdb lists the instrument as Illumina MiSeq. TRB rearrangements were amplified by multiplex PCR with BIOMED2 TRB-A/B primer pools. The public reads were run again by TCRdb, first through fastp at Q25 and then through MiXCR, and only productive beta chains were kept. CDR3 protein duplicates are merged, each entry listing the most common genes and DNA. The sample table contains approximately 15,000 distinct CDR3 sequences; only one count was recorded for about 28% of them. 6% to 7.5% of the sample comes from the top ten. TRB repertoires were amplified using 250-500 ng of genomic DNA isolated from blood. What was sequenced was blood. These receptors came from a human donor who had recovered from COVID-19.

With regard to this clonotype: Since a much larger clone is just one base distant, this may be a read error. The genes are TRBV5-6 and TRBJ2-3; 7 nucleotides align to TRBD2. CDR1 is SGHDT and CDR2 is YYEEEE in the germline V gene. The CDR3 has 14 amino acids. The CDR3 bases are TGTGCCAGCAAGAAGCGGGGCCACACATATACGCAGTATTTT. This translates into CASKKRGHTYTQYF. Using reference TRBV5-6 and TRBJ2-3 for the parts outside the CDR3, the full variable domain is DAGVTQSPTHLIKTRGQQVTLRCSPKSGHDTVSWYQQALGQGPQFIFQYYEEEERQRGNFPDRFSGHQFPNYSSELNVNALLLGDSALYLCASKKRGHTYTQYFGPGTRLTVL.

This clonotype was counted many times. The V call is TRBV30, the J call TRBJ2-6, with D possibly being TRBD1 (5 bases). With 0 bases removed from V and 3 bases from J, the gap between germline ends came to 9 bases. Germline lookup yields CDR1 GTSNPN and CDR2 SVGIG (reference sequence). The CDR3 runs 15 residues. This chain's CDR3 is CAWSVGLGGANVLTF. The CDR3 DNA sequence: TGTGCCTGGAGTGTGGGGCTGGGTGGGGCCAACGTCCTGACTTTC.

The genes are TRBV2 and TRBJ2-7, with 8 bases fitting TRBD1. The germline V gene has CDR1 SNHLY and CDR2 FYNNEI. The J segment lost 1 base and the V segment lost 6 bases, leaving 5 bases of the junction unmatched. There are 14 residues in the CDR3. The CDR3 loop reads CASRPGQASYEQYF. The CDR3 DNA sequence: TGTGCCAGCAGACCGGGACAGGCATCCTACGAGCAGTACTTC.

In this sample, this clonotype turned up a few times. The rearrangement joins TRBV6-5 to TRBJ2-2; D unclear. V lost 2 bases, J lost 8 bases, and 3 bases lay in between. The CDR3 runs 11 residues. The germline V gene encodes CDR1 MNHEY and CDR2 SVGAGI. DNA for the CDR3: TGTGCCAGCAGTTACAGGGGGGAGCTGTTTTTT. It is translated as CASSYRGELFF.

CDR3 sequence (DNA): TGTGCCATCAGCGGACTAGCGGGAGTACGGGAGCAGTTCTTC. Encoded protein: CAISGLAGVREQFF. The chain joins TRBV10-3 to TRBJ2-1, with 13 bases that match TRBD2. This CDR3 is built from 14 residues. The V gene's germline CDR1 is ENHRY and CDR2 SYGVKD. The V and J ends lost 6 bases and 10 bases, in that order; junction bases with no gene match: 6.

The rearrangement uses TRBV7-2 and TRBJ2-3; 9 bases agree with TRBD2. J gave up 2 bases and V 4 bases, and 7 bases lay outside the gene matches. Germline CDR1 and CDR2: SGHTA and FQGNSA. The CDR3 has 16 residues. Written as DNA, the CDR3 is TGTGCCAGCAGCTCACTGACTAGCGGACTCACAGATACGCAGTATTTT. Amino acids: CASSSLTSGLTDTQYF.

By sample fraction, this clonotype is medium-sized (0.01 to 0.1%). The J gene is TRBJ2-1, the V gene TRBV19; the match to TRBD1 covers 10 bases. The germline gives CDR1 LNHDA, CDR2 SQIVND (reference sequence). V shed 4 bases, J shed 4 bases, and the junction held 1 base outside the gene matches. The CDR3 contains 14 residues. The DNA of the CDR3 is TGTGCCAGTAGTAGGGACAGGGGTTACAATGAGCAGTTCTTC. It yields the protein CASSRDRGYNEQFF. The full variable domain, its missing parts supplied by reference TRBV19 and TRBJ2-1, is DGGITQSPKYLFRKEGQNVTLSCEQNLNHDAMYWYRQDPGQGLRLIYYSQIVNDFQKGDIAEGYSVSREKKESFPLTVTSAQKNPTAFYLCASSRDRGYNEQFFGPGTRLTVL.

As regards this clonotype: Sequence at one end of the junction differs from germline and may be a read error. This chain connects TRBV5-3 to TRBJ2-7, with a tentative D call TRBD1 (6 bases). TRBV5-3 is sorted into the ORF group, with uncertain function. The CDR3 consists of 14 residues. This CDR3 reads CARSLTGFPVINGF. DNA of the CDR3: TGTGCCAGAAGCTTGACAGGGTTTCCCGTCATTAATGGCTTC.

CDR3 amino acids: CASATGGTQPQHF. The CDR3 coding sequence is TGTGCCAGCGCGACAGGGGGCACTCAGCCCCAGCATTTT. This chain connects TRBV18 to TRBJ1-5; 10 nucleotides align to TRBD1. The germline gives CDR1 KGHSH, CDR2 LQKENI. V was clipped by 8 bases and J by 6 bases; unmatched bases: 4. CDR3 size: 13 residues.

This chain uses TRBV6-5 with TRBJ1-3; TRBD1 matches at 9 bases. The CDR3 length is 17 residues. CDR1 and CDR2 (germline): MNHEY, SVGAGI. J lost 6 bases, V lost 7 bases, and 16 bases had no gene match. The CDR3 spells CASTSSFPGQGVNTIYF. The CDR3 nucleotides read TGTGCCAGCACCAGCAGTTTCCCGGGACAGGGAGTAAACACCATATATTTT.

The V and J genes are TRBV30 and TRBJ1-5, with TRBD1 matching over 7 bases. This CDR3 comprises 13 residues. In germline, CDR1 is GTSNPN, CDR2 SVGIG (reference sequence). V dropped 5 bases and J dropped 9; count of bases not matched to a gene: 10. Here the CDR3 DNA reads TGTGCCTGGGGACGGGACAGTCTTTCGCCCCAGCATTTT. This gives the protein CAWGRDSLSPQHF.

This clonotype is labeled medium-sized. The V call is TRBV29-1, the J call TRBJ2-2; tentative D call: TRBD1 (5 bases). Germline lookup yields CDR1 SQVTM and CDR2 ANQGSEA. The CDR3 totals 13 residues. V gave up 7 bases and J gave up 1 base, with 10 bases separating them. The CDR3: CSADTGNTGELFF. DNA for the CDR3: TGCAGCGCTGATACAGGGAACACCGGGGAGCTGTTTTTT.

The V gene is TRBV7-2, the J gene TRBJ2-2; 9 bases align to TRBD2. Germline CDR1 is SGHTA and CDR2 is FQGNSA. The length of the CDR3 is 17 residues. After removal of 0 bases from V and 6 bases from J, the junction contained 8 bases not matched to a gene. Here the CDR3 DNA reads TGTGCCAGCAGCTTAGCGAACCGCGGGAGGGTGTCCGGGGAGCTGTTTTTT. It translates to CASSLANRGRVSGELFF.

This sequence joins TRBV6-5 and TRBJ1-5, with D perhaps TRBD1 (5 bases). This CDR3 has 12 amino acids. V was trimmed by 6 bases and J by 7 bases, leaving 10 bases between them. Germline V lookup: CDR1 MNHEY, CDR2 SVGAGI. CDR3: CASRGVGQPQHF. For the CDR3, the DNA is TGTGCCAGCAGGGGGGTGGGGCAGCCCCAGCATTTT.

The chain carries TRBV18 and TRBJ1-1; 7 bases align to TRBD1. The trim removed 5 bases at V and 5 bases at J, leaving 8 bases unmatched. This CDR3 contains 14 residues. Germline assignment: CDR1 KGHSH and CDR2 LQKENI. The CDR3 protein is CASSATGVATEAFF. The CDR3 bases are TGTGCCAGCTCAGCCACAGGGGTAGCAACTGAAGCTTTCTTT. The complete variable domain, with remaining parts taken from reference TRBV18 and TRBJ1-1, reads NAGVMQNPRHLVRRRGQEARLRCSPMKGHSHVYWYRQLPEEGLKFMVYLQKENIIDESGMPKERFSAEFPKEGPSILRIQQVVRGDSAAYFCASSATGVATEAFFGQGTRLTVV.

The chain combines TRBV29-1 with TRBJ2-1; 10 bases are a match to TRBD1. The CDR3 spans 15 residues. Germline-derived CDR1 and CDR2 are SQVTM and ANQGSEA. J lost 1 base, V lost 5 bases, and 5 bases had no gene match. DNA of the CDR3: TGCAGCGTTTTCGGGACAGGGGCGTCCTACAATGAGCAGTTCTTC. Its translation is CSVFGTGASYNEQFF.

This clonotype has ten or more counts. V gene TRBV5-4 combines with J gene TRBJ2-7; a possible D gene is TRBD1 (6 bases). CDR1 is SGHNT and CDR2 is YYREEE in the germline V gene (reference sequence). The CDR3 contains 16 residues. Trimming stripped 5 bases from V and 2 bases from J, with 20 bases between. CDR3 sequence (DNA): TGTGCCAGCAGTCCCGGATGGGGGCGGACAACCTACGAGCAGTACTTC. Translation: CASSPGWGRTTYEQYF.

The CDR3 is CASSWDRGPYNEQFF. The CDR3 region has the DNA TGTGCCAGTAGTTGGGACAGGGGGCCCTACAATGAGCAGTTCTTC. The chain employs TRBV19 and TRBJ2-1, with 12 bases aligning to TRBD1. V lost 5 bases, J lost 2 bases, and 1 base stayed unmatched. This CDR3 has 15 amino acids. CDR1 and CDR2 from the germline V gene are LNHDA and SQIVND (reference sequence).